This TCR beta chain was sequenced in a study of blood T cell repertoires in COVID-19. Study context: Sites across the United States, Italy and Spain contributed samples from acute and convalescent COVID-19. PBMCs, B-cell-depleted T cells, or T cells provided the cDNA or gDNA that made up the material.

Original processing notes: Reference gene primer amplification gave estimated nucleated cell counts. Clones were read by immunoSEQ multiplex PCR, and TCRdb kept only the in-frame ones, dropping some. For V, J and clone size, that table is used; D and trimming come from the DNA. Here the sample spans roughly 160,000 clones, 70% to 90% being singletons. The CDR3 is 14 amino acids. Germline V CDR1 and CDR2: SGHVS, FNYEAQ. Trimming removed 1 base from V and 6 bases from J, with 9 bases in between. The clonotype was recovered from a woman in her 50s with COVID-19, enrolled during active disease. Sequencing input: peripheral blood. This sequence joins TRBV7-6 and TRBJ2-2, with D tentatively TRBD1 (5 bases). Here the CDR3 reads CASSLVRGPGELFF. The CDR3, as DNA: TGTGCCAGCAGCTTAGTTAGGGGTCCCGGGGAGCTGTTTTTT. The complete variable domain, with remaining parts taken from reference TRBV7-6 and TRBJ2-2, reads GAGVSQSPRYKVTKRGQDVALRCDPISGHVSLYWYRQALGQGPEFLTYFNYEAQQDKSGLPNDRFSAERPEGSISTLTIQRTEQRDSAMYRCASSLVRGPGELFFGEGSRLTVL.